A single sample gave rise to the 31 T cell receptor beta chains below, sequenced in a study of CD8 T cells in Susac syndrome. The RNA input was about 0.5 to 1 ug, and it was reverse transcribed with random hexamers. MiXCR, applied by TCRdb to the immunoSEQ multiplex PCR reads, yields one record per CDR3 protein. In the table there are approximately 53,000 distinct CDR3 sequences, 85% to 95% of which are singletons. The sample was CD8+ T cells from PBMCs. All receptors derive from a human donor with multiple sclerosis.

This clonotype was seen once. The chain combines TRBV9 with TRBJ2-7, with D possibly matching TRBD1 (6 bases). Germline CDR1 is SGDLS and CDR2 is YYNGEE. Trimming pared 0 bases from V and 7 bases from J, leaving 11 bases between. The CDR3 totals 13 residues. This CDR3 reads CASSVGDTEEQYF. CDR3 bases: TGTGCCAGCAGCGTAGGGGACACGGAGGAGCAGTACTTC.

This CDR3 is CASGGNEQFF. The CDR3 coding sequence is TGTGCCAGCGGGGGGAATGAGCAGTTCTTC. The chain recombines TRBV12-3 or TRBV12-4 with TRBJ2-1; possible D gene TRBD2, 6 bases. The CDR3 loop spans 10 amino acids. Trimming shortened V by 8 bases and J by 7 bases, and 6 bases separated the two germline ends.

The chain has TRBV6-1 and TRBJ2-1, with 9 positions matching TRBD1. Germline V gives CDR1 MNHNS, CDR2 SASEGT. The CDR3 totals 12 residues. V was clipped by 10 bases and J by 6 bases; unmatched bases: 4. CDR3 nucleotides: TGTGCCATGCTGGACAGGGGCAATGAGCAGTTCTTC. It is translated as CAMLDRGNEQFF.

CDR3: CASSPGVSYEQYF. CDR3 DNA: TGTGCCAGCAGCCCCGGGGTGTCTTACGAGCAGTACTTC. V is TRBV11-2 and J is TRBJ2-7, with TRBD2 as a possible D gene (5 bases). This CDR3 has 13 amino acids. The germline V and J ends were trimmed by 5 bases and 4 bases, with 12 bases remaining between them. Germline V gene lookup returns CDR1 SGHAT and CDR2 FQNNGV.

The CDR3 DNA follows: TGCGCCAGCAGCCCGGGACAGCTGGGAATCGAGGGCTACACCTTC. It is translated as CASSPGQLGIEGYTF. The chain links TRBV4-3 to TRBJ1-2; TRBD1 agrees at 7 bases. After removal of 4 bases from V and 8 bases from J, the junction contained 13 bases not matched to a gene. The CDR3 covers 15 residues. Germline V gene sequence: CDR1 LGHNA, CDR2 YSLEER.

The chain's CDR3 is CASTWMRGDYGYTF. The DNA for the CDR3 is TGTGCCAGCACCTGGATGAGGGGGGACTATGGCTACACCTTC. The J gene is TRBJ1-2, the V gene TRBV6-5; possible D gene TRBD1, 6 bases. The V gene lost 7 bases and the J gene lost 3 bases, with 15 bases spanning the gap. The CDR3 runs 14 residues. Germline V CDR1 and CDR2: MNHEY, SVGAGI.

This clonotype was seen a single time. The chain links TRBV7-9 to TRBJ2-1; 10 bases are a match to TRBD1. The CDR3 is 14 residues long. V lost 6 bases, J lost 7 bases, and 6 bases stayed unmatched. Germline-derived CDR1 and CDR2 are SEHNR and FQNEAQ (reference sequence). The CDR3 here is CASSSRDRGNEQFF. The CDR3 DNA reads TGTGCCAGCAGTAGCCGGGACAGGGGAAATGAGCAGTTCTTC.

The V and J genes are TRBV14 and TRBJ1-1; D call uncertain. The CDR3 contains 15 residues. Trimming took off 0 bases at V and 4 bases at J, with 12 bases between the two ends. Germline V lookup: CDR1 SGHDN, CDR2 FVKESK. For the CDR3, the DNA is TGTGCCAGCAGCCAAGATTGGTGGAGGAGCACTGAAGCTTTCTTT. This sequence encodes CASSQDWWRSTEAFF.

The count of this clonotype is one. The chain employs TRBV2 and TRBJ1-1; D is undetermined. Germline CDR1 reads SNHLY; CDR2 reads FYNNEI. This CDR3 contains 12 residues. Trimming shortened V by 6 bases and J by 6 bases, and 11 bases separated the two germline ends. CDR3 sequence reads: CASSPNKAEAFF. The CDR3, as DNA: TGTGCCAGCAGCCCGAACAAGGCTGAAGCTTTCTTT.

V usage is TRBV4-3 and J usage is TRBJ2-3; 12 bases are shared with TRBD2. The CDR3 is made up of 16 amino acids. V dropped 2 bases and J dropped 4; count of bases not matched to a gene: 4. Germline CDR1 and CDR2: LGHNA and YSLEER. The CDR3 region has the DNA TGCGCCAGCAGCCAACAGCTAGCGGGAGGGGCAGATACGCAGTATTTT. This gives the protein CASSQQLAGGADTQYF.

This clonotype showed up just once. V and J are TRBV2 and TRBJ1-1; D remains unclear. V was pared by 3 bases and J by 5 bases, with 10 bases between. The V gene's germline CDR1 is SNHLY and CDR2 FYNNEI. The CDR3 length is 13 residues. The CDR3 sequence: CASSDSGGTEAFF. In DNA, the CDR3 is TGTGCCAGCAGTGACTCAGGCGGAACTGAAGCTTTCTTT.

V is TRBV5-1 and J is TRBJ1-1; TRBD1 agrees at 11 bases. This CDR3 is 14 amino acids long. Unmatched junction bases numbered 5, after V lost 3 bases and J lost 7 bases. From germline, CDR1 is SGHRS and CDR2 YFSETQ. The CDR3 loop reads CASSSWTGGDEAFF. The CDR3 DNA is TGCGCCAGCAGCTCGTGGACAGGGGGCGATGAAGCTTTCTTT. Full variable domain (remainder filled in from reference TRBV5-1 and TRBJ1-1): KAGVTQTPRYLIKTRGQQVTLSCSPISGHRSVSWYQQTPGQGLQFLFEYFSETQRNKGNFPGRFSGRQFSNSRSEMNVSTLELGDSALYLCASSSWTGGDEAFFGQGTRLTVV.

V gene TRBV4-2 combines with J gene TRBJ1-6; 7 bases map to TRBD1. This CDR3 has 18 residues. Germline V lookup: CDR1 LGHNA, CDR2 YNFKEQ. V was clipped by 1 base and J by 1 base; unmatched bases: 7. DNA of the CDR3: TGTGCCAGCAGCCAAGGTACAGGGGAGTGGTCCTATAATTCACCCCTCCACTTT. Its protein is CASSQGTGEWSYNSPLHF.

The rearrangement links TRBV20-1 to TRBJ2-2; the match to TRBD1 covers 7 bases. This CDR3 is built from 16 residues. V was pared by 5 bases and J by 6 bases, with 15 bases of the junction left unmatched. CDR1 and CDR2 from the germline V gene are DFQATT and SNEGSKA (reference sequence). The CDR3 sequence is CSAGPDREGFAGELFF. The CDR3 DNA reads TGCAGTGCTGGACCCGACAGGGAAGGGTTTGCCGGGGAGCTGTTTTTT.

The chain couples TRBV25-1 to TRBJ1-6; tentative D call: TRBD1 (6 bases). This CDR3 contains 17 residues. Germline V gene lookup returns CDR1 MGHDK and CDR2 SYGVNS. The V gene lost 2 bases and the J gene lost 6 bases, with 17 bases spanning the gap. CDR3 DNA: TGTGCCAGCAGTGAAAACAGGGAAGTCCCACCTAATTCACCCCTCCACTTT. Encoded protein: CASSENREVPPNSPLHF.

This clonotype was recorded only once. This sequence joins TRBV20-1 and TRBJ1-1; tentatively, D is TRBD1 (6 bases). The V end was cut by 7 bases, the J end by 0 bases, with 18 bases between. Germline V gives CDR1 DFQATT, CDR2 SNEGSKA (reference sequence). The CDR3 is 15 amino acids. The CDR3 DNA reads as TGCAGTGTCGCAGGGGTGATGACCATGAACACTGAAGCTTTCTTT. Translated: CSVAGVMTMNTEAFF.

The rearrangement joins TRBV29-1 to TRBJ2-3; 7 bases map to TRBD2. V lost 1 base, J lost 3 bases, and 7 bases stayed unmatched. There are 15 residues in the CDR3. Germline V gene sequence: CDR1 SQVTM, CDR2 ANQGSEA. The CDR3 nucleotides read TGCAGCGTTGAAGGGAGGCTAGCGGAGACAGATACGCAGTATTTT. Translation: CSVEGRLAETDTQYF.

The chain is built from TRBV28 and TRBJ2-7; possible D gene TRBD1, 5 bases. CDR3 size: 14 residues. V was clipped by 2 bases and J by 2 bases, with 10 bases between them. Germline assignment: CDR1 MDHEN and CDR2 SYDVKM. This CDR3 reads CASSLQGTPYEQYF. In nucleotides, the CDR3 is TGTGCCAGCAGTTTACAGGGCACTCCCTACGAGCAGTACTTC.

The V gene is TRBV5-1, the J gene TRBJ2-3; 10 nucleotides match TRBD1. Trimming removed 4 bases from V and 2 bases from J; junction bases left unmatched: 4. Germline V gene sequence: CDR1 SGHRS, CDR2 YFSETQ. The CDR3 spans 15 residues. The CDR3 DNA reads as TGCGCCAGCAGCCCGGGGACAGGGGACACAGATACGCAGTATTTT. The encoded protein is CASSPGTGDTDTQYF.

The CDR3 nucleotides are TGTGCCACGGGGGAGGGAGGCGAGCAGTACTTC. Translating it yields CATGEGGEQYF. This sequence joins TRBV13 and TRBJ2-7, with TRBD2 matching 7 bases. CDR1 and CDR2 (germline): PRHDT, FYEKMQ (reference sequence). The CDR3 is 11 residues long. Losses at the gene ends were 10 bases for V and 6 bases for J; bases not matched to a gene: 6.

CDR3 region: CASSQRTKGYTF. The CDR3 DNA reads as TGTGCCAGCAGTCAGCGGACGAAAGGCTACACCTTC. The chain is built from TRBV25-1 and TRBJ1-2; no clear D. V was cut by 5 bases and J by 8 bases, with 12 bases left in between. The CDR3 covers 12 residues. Looked up from germline, CDR1 is MGHDK and CDR2 is SYGVNS.

V usage is TRBV7-7 and J usage is TRBJ2-2, with D perhaps TRBD2 (6 bases). This CDR3 spans 16 amino acids. Germline lookup yields CDR1 SSHAT and CDR2 FNYEAQ (reference sequence). The ends were cut back, 5 bases at V and 4 bases at J, with 17 bases in the middle. CDR3 residues: CASSPNGGYGTGELFF. CDR3 DNA sequence: TGTGCCAGCAGCCCCAATGGAGGGTACGGCACCGGGGAGCTGTTTTTT.

The chain is built from TRBV6-5 and TRBJ1-1; D might be TRBD1 (5 bases). The CDR3 is 13 amino acids. V was shortened by 5 bases and J by 3 bases, with 10 bases between the two germline ends. CDR1 MNHEY and CDR2 SVGAGI come from the germline V gene. Here the CDR3 reads CASSPGGYTEAFF. The CDR3 region has the DNA TGTGCCAGCAGTCCGGGGGGGTACACTGAAGCTTTCTTT.

J is TRBJ1-2 and V is TRBV5-4; 7 nucleotides agree with TRBD1. J was trimmed by 8 bases and V by 6 bases; bases with no gene match: 16. CDR1 is SGHNT and CDR2 is YYREEE in the germline V gene (reference sequence). CDR3 size: 15 residues. The CDR3 coding sequence is TGTGCCAGCACGGCGTGGGGAGGGGGCGCTGAGGGCTACACCTTC. Translation: CASTAWGGGAEGYTF. Based on the CDR3 plus reference TRBV5-4 and TRBJ1-2, the full variable domain is ETGVTQSPTHLIKTRGQQVTLRCSSQSGHNTVSWYQQALGQGPQFIFQYYREEENGRGNFPPRFSGLQFPNYSSELNVNALELDDSALYLCASTAWGGGAEGYTFGSGTRLTVV.

The V and J genes are TRBV13 and TRBJ2-2; no clear D gene. Trimming took 3 bases from V and 0 from J, leaving 11 bases between them. The germline gives CDR1 PRHDT, CDR2 FYEKMQ (reference sequence). This CDR3 is built from 16 residues. CDR3 nucleotide sequence: TGTGCCAGCAGCTTTACGAGTTCCGCGAACACCGGGGAGCTGTTTTTT. The encoded protein is CASSFTSSANTGELFF.

This chain uses TRBV9 with TRBJ1-5, with D unresolved. Trimming pared 2 bases from V and 4 bases from J, leaving 7 bases between. CDR3 size: 13 residues. Per germline, CDR1 SGDLS and CDR2 YYNGEE. DNA for the CDR3: TGTGCCAGCAGCGTGAGGTCAAATCAGCCCCAGCATTTT. Its translation is CASSVRSNQPQHF.

The genes are TRBV4-1 and TRBJ1-5; D is ambiguous. Trimming pared 1 base from V and 2 bases from J, leaving 6 bases between. CDR1 MGHRA and CDR2 YSYEKL come from the germline V gene. This CDR3 is built from 14 residues. In DNA form, the CDR3 reads TGCGCCAGCAGCCAAGCTATCGGCAATCAGCCCCAGCATTTT. It codes for CASSQAIGNQPQHF.

This chain uses TRBV10-3 with TRBJ2-7, with 8 bases lining up with TRBD1. Looked up from germline, CDR1 is ENHRY and CDR2 is SYGVKD. With V trimmed by 6 bases and J by 7 bases, 8 bases remained unmatched. The length of the CDR3 is 13 residues. The CDR3 spells CAISRQGTGEQYF. Written as DNA, the CDR3 is TGTGCCATCAGCCGACAGGGGACGGGGGAGCAGTACTTC.

This sequence joins TRBV9 and TRBJ2-7; possible D gene TRBD1, 5 bases. The CDR3 has 15 residues. Germline CDR1 is SGDLS and CDR2 is YYNGEE. Trimming pared 0 bases from V and 5 bases from J, leaving 15 bases between. For the CDR3, the DNA is TGTGCCAGCAGCGTAGAGGGCAGGGATACTGACGAGCAGTACTTC. Its translation: CASSVEGRDTDEQYF. Full variable domain (remainder filled in from reference TRBV9 and TRBJ2-7): DSGVTQTPKHLITATGQRVTLRCSPRSGDLSVYWYQQSLDQGLQFLIQYYNGEERAKGNILERFSAQQFPDLHSELNLSSLELGDSALYFCASSVEGRDTDEQYFGPGTRLTVT.

This chain uses TRBV4-1 with TRBJ1-6; D unresolved. Germline CDR1 reads MGHRA; CDR2 reads YSYEKL. This CDR3 has 16 amino acids. Trimming left V 0 bases short and J 7 bases short, with 13 bases between. CDR3 in amino acids: CASSQETHVGNSPLHF. The CDR3, as DNA: TGCGCCAGCAGCCAAGAAACCCACGTCGGGAATTCACCCCTCCACTTT.

This chain links TRBV29-1 with TRBJ2-5; D is unclear. Germline V gives CDR1 SQVTM, CDR2 ANQGSEA. Trimming left V 6 bases short and J 5 bases short, with 16 bases between. The length of the CDR3 is 13 residues. The CDR3 DNA sequence: TGCAGCGTCGACATGGCCCTATGGGAGACCCAGTACTTC. Translating it yields CSVDMALWETQYF.